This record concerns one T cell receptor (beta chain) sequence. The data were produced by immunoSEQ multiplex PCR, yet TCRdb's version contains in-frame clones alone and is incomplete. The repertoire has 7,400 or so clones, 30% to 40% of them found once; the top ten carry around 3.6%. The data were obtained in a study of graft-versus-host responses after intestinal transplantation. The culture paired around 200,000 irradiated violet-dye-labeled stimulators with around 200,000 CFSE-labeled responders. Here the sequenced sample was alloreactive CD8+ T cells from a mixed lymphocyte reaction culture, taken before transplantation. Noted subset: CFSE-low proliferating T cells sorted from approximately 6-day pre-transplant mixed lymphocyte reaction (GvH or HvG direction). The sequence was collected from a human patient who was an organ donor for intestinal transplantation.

CDR3 coding DNA: TGCGCCAGCAGCTTGACAGGGCTAAGCACAGATACGCAGTATTTT. Its protein product is CASSLTGLSTDTQYF. The chain is built from TRBV5-1 and TRBJ2-3; perhaps TRBD1 as D (6 bases). Deletions cut 1 base from V and 0 bases from J, with 9 bases between. The CDR3 has 15 amino acids. Per the germline V gene, CDR1 is SGHRS and CDR2 is YFSETQ.